This record concerns one TCR beta chain sequence. Its antigen remains unidentified. A patient was excluded if there was uncontrolled infection, other autoimmune disease, pregnancy or lactation. This specimen comes from a study of T cells in Graves' hyperthyroidism and ophthalmopathy. Study-level findings and limits: In the blood, most expanded thyroid clonotypes above 0.001 appeared as well.

Germline CDR1 reads DFQATT; CDR2 reads SNEGSKA (reference sequence). Trimming cost V 1 base and J 4 bases; bases outside gene matches: 4. This CDR3 has 14 amino acids. Amplification of TCR beta CDR3 regions was performed using RNA transcripts as template. Carried out on the TCR CDR3, a first-round RT-PCR used the HTBI primer set. TCRdb reprocessed the multiplex PCR reads via MiXCR and lists one record per CDR3 protein. The repertoire holds approximately 620,000 distinct CDR3 sequences, with over 11% as singletons. Sequencing used blood. The receptor comes from a woman younger than 45 with Graves' hyperthyroidism that later progressed to Graves' ophthalmopathy. The chain joins TRBV20-1 to TRBJ2-1; 7 bases fit TRBD2. The CDR3 nucleotides are TGCAGTGCTAGAGGTAGCGGGCTGTACAATGAGCAGTTCTTC. It encodes CSARGSGLYNEQFF.